Each of the 20 T cell receptor beta chains below was sequenced from the same sample in a study of memory CD4+ T cells and cytomegalovirus serostatus (dated by TCRdb to between 2018 and 2021). Receptor libraries were prepared by the immunoSEQ multiplex PCR assay. What TCRdb holds here is the immuneACCESS table cut down to in-frame rearrangements. Part of the clones is not present; checked against another copy, under half of the missing clones reflect an unresolved V gene, and the others are unexplained. This sample is represented by fewer than 50,000 clones; 79% of them were singletons. 1.1% of the sample belongs to the ten largest clones. Single viable CD3+CD4+CD8-CD45RO+ cells were sorted as memory CD4+ T cells on a FACSAria II. Sequenced material: memory CD4+ T cells from blood. These TCRs come from an adult in good health and CMV-seronegative.

This clone has only one observation. This rearrangement joins TRBV4-1 to TRBJ1-5, with TRBD1 as a possible D gene (5 bases). Trimming cost V 0 bases and J 2 bases, with 11 bases left between them. The CDR3 consists of 16 residues. Germline assignment: CDR1 MGHRA and CDR2 YSYEKL. This chain's CDR3 is CASSQDWQGGNQPQHF. DNA for the CDR3: TGCGCCAGCAGCCAAGATTGGCAAGGGGGCAATCAGCCCCAGCATTTT.

The chain carries TRBV7-2 and TRBJ2-5; D gene uncertain. CDR3 length: 12 amino acids. Germline CDR1 and CDR2: SGHTA and FQGNSA. The CDR3 bases are TGTGCATCTGGAAGGATACAAGAGACCCAGTACTTC. Protein product: CASGRIQETQYF.

V gene TRBV7-2 combines with J gene TRBJ2-3; TRBD1 is a possible D gene (7 bases). The germline V gene encodes CDR1 SGHTA and CDR2 FQGNSA. This CDR3 contains 15 residues. Trimming shortened V by 5 bases and J by 1 base, and 13 bases separated the two germline ends. CDR3 sequence (DNA): TGTGCCAGCAGCAGAGGCAGGGGGGGCACAGATACGCAGTATTTT. It yields the protein CASSRGRGGTDTQYF.

The chain combines TRBV11-2 with TRBJ1-4; no reliable D call. Germline V gene sequence: CDR1 SGHAT, CDR2 FQNNGV. Trimming took 0 bases from V and 8 from J, leaving 16 bases between them. CDR3 length: 16 residues. CDR3 coding DNA: TGTGCCAGCAGCTTAGATCGGAGGGTTTCGGGCGAAAAACTGTTTTTT. It is translated as CASSLDRRVSGEKLFF.

This clone was recorded once. V is TRBV7-2 and J is TRBJ2-1; D gene ambiguous. Germline values: CDR1 SGHTA, CDR2 FQGNSA. The length of the CDR3 is 11 residues. The V gene lost 0 bases and the J gene lost 9 bases, with 3 bases spanning the gap. CDR3 region: CASSLAVEQFF. The CDR3 nucleotides are TGTGCCAGCAGCTTAGCGGTTGAGCAGTTCTTC.

The chain employs TRBV7-2 and TRBJ1-5, with no clear D. The length of the CDR3 is 12 residues. Germline values: CDR1 SGHTA, CDR2 FQGNSA. V lost 1 base and J lost 8, with 6 bases in between. The CDR3 DNA follows: TGTGCCAGCAGCTTAGGGCCCGAGCCCCAGCATTTT. Encoded protein: CASSLGPEPQHF.

This clone came up a few times. The genes are TRBV5-1 and TRBJ1-2, with D unclear. Looked up from germline, CDR1 is SGHRS and CDR2 is YFSETQ. The CDR3 totals 13 residues. Trimming took off 4 bases at V and 4 bases at J, with 11 bases between the two ends. In DNA form, the CDR3 reads TGCGCCAGCAGCCCGGACGTTGGCTATGGCTACACCTTC. Translating it yields CASSPDVGYGYTF. The variable domain in full, with the rest retrieved from reference TRBV5-1 and TRBJ1-2, is KAGVTQTPRYLIKTRGQQVTLSCSPISGHRSVSWYQQTPGQGLQFLFEYFSETQRNKGNFPGRFSGRQFSNSRSEMNVSTLELGDSALYLCASSPDVGYGYTFGSGTRLTVV.

This clone was counted a single time. The rearrangement links TRBV7-6 to TRBJ1-1; TRBD1 matches at 9 bases. Germline CDR1 and CDR2: SGHVS and FNYEAQ. The V segment lost 5 bases and the J segment 6 bases; nucleotides outside the gene matches: 4. The CDR3 consists of 13 residues. CDR3 residues: CASSARQGAEAFF. The CDR3 bases are TGTGCCAGCAGCGCCCGACAGGGGGCTGAAGCTTTCTTT.

This clone was seen a handful of times. The chain joins TRBV10-3 to TRBJ1-1; no clear D. The germline gives CDR1 ENHRY, CDR2 SYGVKD. V lost 3 bases to trimming and J lost 4 bases, with 12 bases between them. The CDR3 spans 14 residues. The CDR3 nucleotides read TGTGCCATCAGTGACGTCGTTTCGGGCACTGAAGCTTTCTTT. Translated, it gives CAISDVVSGTEAFF.

V is TRBV5-4 and J is TRBJ2-3; TRBD2 matches 11 bases. V shed 5 bases and J 8 bases; nucleotides not matched to a gene: 13. The germline V gene encodes CDR1 SGHNT and CDR2 YYREEE (reference sequence). The CDR3 has 16 residues. Here the CDR3 DNA reads TGTGCCAGCAGACCGGGACTAGCGGTTACCGGGGGTACGCAGTATTTT. It specifies CASRPGLAVTGGTQYF.

This chain connects TRBV12-5 to TRBJ2-7; TRBD1 matches 12 bases. This CDR3 spans 15 amino acids. V was clipped by 5 bases and J by 5 bases; unmatched bases: 7. Germline CDR1 reads LGHNT; CDR2 reads FRNRAP. The CDR3 loop reads CASGRGTGGPHEQYF. CDR3 bases: TGTGCTAGTGGTAGAGGGACAGGGGGCCCCCACGAGCAGTACTTC. Full variable domain (remainder filled in from reference TRBV12-5 and TRBJ2-7): DARVTQTPRHKVTEMGQEVTMRCQPILGHNTVFWYRQTMMQGLELLAYFRNRAPLDDSGMPKDRFSAEMPDATLATLKIQPSEPRDSAVYFCASGRGTGGPHEQYFGPGTRLTVT.

This chain joins TRBV5-1 and TRBJ1-2, with D unclear. The CDR3 covers 12 residues. Germline CDR1 SGHRS, CDR2 YFSETQ. Trimming took off 5 bases at V and 0 bases at J, with 5 bases between the two ends. This chain's CDR3 is CASSTSNYGYTF. The CDR3 nucleotides read TGCGCCAGCAGTACATCTAACTATGGCTACACCTTC.

J is TRBJ2-6 and V is TRBV11-2; D remains unclear. This CDR3 comprises 13 residues. Between the trimmed V and J ends, which lost 2 bases and 4 bases, there was a span of 3 bases. Germline values: CDR1 SGHAT, CDR2 FQNNGV. DNA of the CDR3: TGTGCCAGCAGCTTAACCGGGGCCAACGTCCTGACTTTC. It specifies CASSLTGANVLTF.

The CDR3 is CASSLARGNYGYTF. The CDR3 coding sequence is TGTGCCAGCAGCTTAGCTCGGGGCAACTATGGCTACACCTTC. The chain links TRBV7-8 to TRBJ1-2, with a tentative D call TRBD1 (5 bases). Trimming took 0 bases from V and 2 from J, leaving 7 bases between them. Per germline, CDR1 SGHVS and CDR2 FQNEAQ. CDR3 length equals 14 residues.

This clone has only a few counts. The chain has TRBV11-2 and TRBJ2-1; TRBD2 matches at 14 bases. The CDR3 runs to 18 residues. Germline loops: CDR1 SGHAT, CDR2 FQNNGV. V shed 5 bases and J 9 bases; nucleotides not matched to a gene: 15. The CDR3 loop is CASSTKGLAGGKRGEQFF. CDR3 in DNA: TGTGCCAGCAGCACCAAAGGACTAGCGGGAGGTAAGCGTGGTGAGCAGTTCTTC.

The rearrangement links TRBV15 to TRBJ2-7; D tentatively fits TRBD1 or TRBD2 (5 bases each). There are 15 residues in the CDR3. CDR1 and CDR2 (germline): LNHNV, YYDKDF (reference sequence). V was shortened by 4 bases and J by 1 base, with 14 bases between the two germline ends. Here the CDR3 reads CATSTDRDQSYEQYF. The CDR3 nucleotides are TGTGCCACCAGCACTGACCGGGACCAATCCTACGAGCAGTACTTC.

Regarding this clone: This sample includes further DNA sequences coding for the same CDR3. V gene TRBV9 combines with J gene TRBJ2-5, with D hard to call. This CDR3 is built from 13 residues. Trimming took 0 bases from V and 4 from J, leaving 7 bases between them. Germline CDR1 SGDLS, CDR2 YYNGEE. CDR3 amino acids: CASSVAWGETQYF. Written as DNA, the CDR3 is TGTGCCAGCAGCGTAGCTTGGGGAGAGACCCAGTACTTC.

This chain uses TRBV7-8 with TRBJ2-7; no reliable D call. The CDR3 spans 14 residues. CDR1 and CDR2 from the germline V gene are SGHVS and FQNEAQ. V lost 0 bases to trimming and J lost 0 bases, with 6 bases between them. The CDR3 loop is CASSLATYSYEQYF. Written as DNA, the CDR3 is TGTGCCAGCAGCTTAGCGACATACTCCTACGAGCAGTACTTC.

This clone was observed once. The J gene is TRBJ2-1, the V gene TRBV6-1; TRBD2 aligns across 7 bases. CDR3 size: 15 residues. The ends lost 4 bases at V and 9 bases at J; junction bases unmatched: 12. The germline gives CDR1 MNHNS, CDR2 SASEGT. CDR3 in amino acids: CASSAFAGASVEQFF. CDR3 in DNA: TGTGCCAGCAGTGCCTTCGCGGGAGCCTCGGTTGAGCAGTTCTTC.

The CDR3 DNA sequence: TGTGCCAGCAGCTCCGGACTGACAGGCTGGGGTTCACCCCTCCACTTT. Protein product: CASSSGLTGWGSPLHF. This chain connects TRBV5-8 to TRBJ1-6; TRBD1 is a possible D gene (6 bases). The germline CDR1 and CDR2 sequences are SGHTS and YDEGEE. The CDR3 is made up of 16 amino acids. The germline V and J ends were trimmed by 3 bases and 9 bases, with 19 bases remaining between them.